This T cell receptor (beta chain) came from a study of OX40 agonist ivuxolimab in advanced cancers. Study conclusions and caveats: The expanded peripheral T cells' antigen specificity was not determined.

On this clone: What it binds is unknown.

The table came from immunoSEQ multiplex PCR; TCRdb's copy has only in-frame clones and leaves some out. Seen here are around 66,000 clones, around 82% observed once, and the top ten hold 4.4%. Germline CDR1 reads MDHEN; CDR2 reads SYDVKM. This CDR3 has 17 amino acids. The germline V and J ends were trimmed by 2 bases and 1 base, with 15 bases remaining between them. V gene TRBV28 combines with J gene TRBJ1-3; D gene ambiguous. The sequencing here drew on CD4+ or CD8+ T cells sorted from blood, taken in a trial of the OX40 agonist ivuxolimab. This TCR came from an adult with an advanced solid tumor such as melanoma, head and neck, liver or kidney cancer. The chain's CDR3 is CASSLNKVEKSGNTIYF. CDR3 coding DNA: TGTGCCAGCAGTTTAAACAAGGTGGAGAAGTCTGGAAACACCATATATTTT. Full variable domain (rest looked up from reference TRBV28 and TRBJ1-3): DVKVTQSSRYLVKRTGEKVFLECVQDMDHENMFWYRQDPGLGLRLIYFSYDVKMKEKGDIPEGYSVSREKKERFSLILESASTNQTSMYLCASSLNKVEKSGNTIYFGEGSWLTVV.